This T cell receptor (beta chain) was captured in a study of cytomegalovirus exposure and HLA in healthy donors. Notes on the study in general: Evidence from a later analysis indicated that most CMV-associated TCR beta chains looked HLA-restricted. In a later analysis, DRB1 alleles had the most associated TCRs; HLA-C alleles the fewest. Many donors carried some public TCRs, although rarity characterized most TCR sequences. Accurate predictions that matched the HLA-A and HLA-B alleles of most subjects were reportedly made from TCR beta sequences.

To note about this clone: The antigen is not known.

V lost 4 bases to trimming and J lost 6 bases; unmatched junction nucleotides: 2. Germline values: CDR1 MNHNY, CDR2 SVGAGI (reference sequence). CDR3 length: 12 amino acids. With 60 Vbeta and 13 Jbeta primers, the PCR was carried out. Assay: immunoSEQ multiplex PCR; the TCRdb copy retains only in-frame clones and omits some. The sample has more than 150,000 clones, approximately 84% seen once. The chain joins TRBV6-6 to TRBJ1-2; 7 bases align to TRBD1. The clonotype was recovered from a woman aged 25 to 39 in good health and CMV-seropositive. The sequencing input was PBMCs. CDR3 DNA: TGTGCCAGCAGTTTCGGACAGGATGGCTACACCTTC. It encodes CASSFGQDGYTF.